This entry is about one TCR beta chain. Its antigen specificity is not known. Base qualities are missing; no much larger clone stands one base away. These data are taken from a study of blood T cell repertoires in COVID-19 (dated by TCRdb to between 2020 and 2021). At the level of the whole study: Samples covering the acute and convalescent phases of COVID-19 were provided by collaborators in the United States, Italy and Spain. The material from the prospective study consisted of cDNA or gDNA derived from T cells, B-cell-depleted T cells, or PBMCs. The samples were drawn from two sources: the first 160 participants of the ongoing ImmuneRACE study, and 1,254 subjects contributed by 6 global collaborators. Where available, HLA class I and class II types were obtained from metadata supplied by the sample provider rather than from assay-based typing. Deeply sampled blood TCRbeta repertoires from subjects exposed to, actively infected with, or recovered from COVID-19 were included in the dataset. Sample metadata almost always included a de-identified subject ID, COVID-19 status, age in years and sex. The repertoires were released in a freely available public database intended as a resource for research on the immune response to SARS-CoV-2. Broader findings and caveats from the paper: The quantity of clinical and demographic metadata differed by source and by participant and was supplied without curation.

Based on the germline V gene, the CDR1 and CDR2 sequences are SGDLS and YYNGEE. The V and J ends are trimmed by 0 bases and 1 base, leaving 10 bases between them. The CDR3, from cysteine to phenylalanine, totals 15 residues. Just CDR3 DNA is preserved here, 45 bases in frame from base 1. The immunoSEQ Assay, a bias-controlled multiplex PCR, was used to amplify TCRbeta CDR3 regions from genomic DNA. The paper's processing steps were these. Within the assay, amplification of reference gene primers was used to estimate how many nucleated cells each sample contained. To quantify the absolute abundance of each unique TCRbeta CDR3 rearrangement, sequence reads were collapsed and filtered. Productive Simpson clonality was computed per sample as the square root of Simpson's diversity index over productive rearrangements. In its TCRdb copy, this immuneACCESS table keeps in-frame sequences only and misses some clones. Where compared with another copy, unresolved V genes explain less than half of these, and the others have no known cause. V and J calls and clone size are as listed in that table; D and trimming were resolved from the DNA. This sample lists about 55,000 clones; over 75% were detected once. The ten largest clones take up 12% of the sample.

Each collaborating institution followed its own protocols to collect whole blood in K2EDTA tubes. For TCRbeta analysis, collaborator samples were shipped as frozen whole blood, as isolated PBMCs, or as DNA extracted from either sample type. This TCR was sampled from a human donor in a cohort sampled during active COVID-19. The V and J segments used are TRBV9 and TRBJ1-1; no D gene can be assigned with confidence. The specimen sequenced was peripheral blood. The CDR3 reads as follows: CASSVGQAPNTEAFF. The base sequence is TGTGCCAGCAGCGTAGGGCAGGCACCGAACACTGAAGCTTTCTTT.